Detailed here is one T cell receptor (beta chain). Its antigen is not identified. Germline is not matched at one junction end, which may reflect a read error. The protocol was immunoSEQ multiplex PCR, while the TCRdb copy is restricted to in-frame clones and leaves out a portion. This table holds about 100,000 clones, about 83% found once. These data are taken from a study of T cell responses to AZD1222 COVID-19 vaccine. Findings and limits, study-wide: None of the repertoires were sampled until the peak T cell response had passed.

Per germline, CDR1 LGHNA and CDR2 YSLEER. This CDR3 contains 16 residues. The sequenced sample was peripheral blood, obtained on day 0 of AZD1222 vaccination. The gene calls are TRBV4-3 and TRBJ2-1; D gene unclear. The sequence was collected from an adult in good health. Here the CDR3 DNA reads TGCGCCAGCAGTCAAGAGGAATCGAGCTCCTACAATGAGCAGTTCTTC. Its translation: CASSQEESSSYNEQFF.